These 26 T cell receptor beta chains originate from one sample sequenced in a study of cytomegalovirus exposure and HLA in healthy donors. This PCR relied on a set of 60 Vbeta primers and 13 Jbeta primers. Generated by immunoSEQ multiplex PCR, the TCRdb table keeps only in-frame clones and is missing some. The table shows 150,000 to 170,000 clones, with around 80% occurring only once. The material sequenced was PBMCs. Every receptor here comes from a woman between 40 and 55 years old in good health and CMV-seropositive.

The CDR3 loop reads CASSDSPDTGELFF. DNA of the CDR3: TGTGCCAGCAGTGATTCCCCGGACACCGGGGAGCTGTTTTTT. The chain joins TRBV25-1 to TRBJ2-2; D remains unclear. CDR1 is MGHDK and CDR2 is SYGVNS in the germline V gene. This CDR3 comprises 14 residues. Trimming took off 3 bases at V and 3 bases at J, with 8 bases between the two ends. Drawing the rest from reference TRBV25-1 and TRBJ2-2, the complete variable domain is EADIYQTPRYLVIGTGKKITLECSQTMGHDKMYWYQQDPGMELHLIHYSYGVNSTEKGDLSSESTVSRIRTEHFPLTLESARPSHTSQYLCASSDSPDTGELFFGEGSRLTVL.

The chain employs TRBV6-1 and TRBJ2-1; 10 bases line up with TRBD1. The CDR3 is 15 amino acids. Germline trimming cut 4 bases from V and 4 bases from J; bases unmatched to any gene: 4. Germline CDR1 is MNHNS and CDR2 is SASEGT. The CDR3 is CASSGTGGGYNEQFF. CDR3 DNA: TGTGCCAGCAGTGGGACAGGGGGGGGGTACAATGAGCAGTTCTTC.

The chain has TRBV28 and TRBJ1-3, with 9 positions matching TRBD1. V shed 0 bases and J 3 bases; nucleotides not matched to a gene: 12. The germline CDR1 and CDR2 sequences are MDHEN and SYDVKM. The CDR3 runs to 19 residues. In nucleotides, the CDR3 is TGTGCCAGCAGTTTATGGGGACAGGGTAATAAGGTTTGTGGAAACACCATATATTTT. It is translated as CASSLWGQGNKVCGNTIYF.

This sequence joins TRBV6-5 and TRBJ2-1; weak D call: TRBD2 (5 bases). The CDR3 consists of 14 residues. Germline V gene lookup returns CDR1 MNHEY and CDR2 SVGAGI. Trimming shortened V by 5 bases and J by 3 bases, and 11 bases separated the two germline ends. The CDR3, as DNA: TGTGCCAGCAGTCAAAACCGGGGCTACAATGAGCAGTTCTTC. It yields the protein CASSQNRGYNEQFF.

The rearrangement uses TRBV27 and TRBJ1-2; D gene unclear. The CDR3 extends over 13 amino acids. The germline V and J ends were trimmed by 6 bases and 3 bases, with 11 bases remaining between them. Per germline, CDR1 MNHEY and CDR2 SMNVEV (reference sequence). DNA of the CDR3: TGTGCCAGCAGCCCCGAGGATCACTATGGCTACACCTTC. This translates into CASSPEDHYGYTF.

This clone came up a few times. The V gene is TRBV5-4, the J gene TRBJ2-7; 8 bases are a match to TRBD1. The CDR3 sequence is 15 residues long. V shed 0 bases and J 0 bases; nucleotides not matched to a gene: 2. CDR1 is SGHNT and CDR2 is YYREEE in the germline V gene (reference sequence). The chain's CDR3 is CASSLGGQGSYEQYF. Written as DNA, the CDR3 is TGTGCCAGCAGCTTGGGTGGACAGGGCTCCTACGAGCAGTACTTC.

This clone was counted a few times. The chain combines TRBV4-1 with TRBJ2-7; tentatively, D is TRBD1 (7 bases). V was trimmed by 4 bases and J by 2 bases, leaving 18 bases between them. The CDR3 spans 16 residues. Germline V gene sequence: CDR1 MGHRA, CDR2 YSYEKL. The CDR3 protein is CASSRITGEAPYEQYF. The CDR3 coding sequence is TGCGCCAGCAGCCGAATAACAGGGGAGGCCCCCTACGAGCAGTACTTC.

The chain joins TRBV11-3 to TRBJ2-7; D is perhaps TRBD2 (7 bases). Trimming stripped 4 bases from V and 5 bases from J, with 18 bases between. CDR1 is SGHNT, CDR2 YENEEA, per germline. The CDR3 has 15 residues. The DNA of the CDR3 is TGTGCCAGCAGCTCAAGAGGGGGGGCTGGAAACGAGCAGTACTTC. Its translation is CASSSRGGAGNEQYF.

The CDR3 loop reads CASSHTGGEQFF. In DNA, the CDR3 is TGTGCCAGCAGCCACACAGGGGGCGAGCAGTTCTTC. The gene calls are TRBV7-9 and TRBJ2-1; 9 positions agree with TRBD1. After removal of 5 bases from V and 10 bases from J, the junction contained 3 bases not matched to a gene. CDR1 is SEHNR, CDR2 FQNEAQ, per germline (reference sequence). The CDR3 is 12 residues long.

This rearrangement joins TRBV18 to TRBJ2-2; D remains unclear. With 1 base removed from V and 8 bases from J, the gap between germline ends came to 5 bases. The CDR3 extends over 12 amino acids. Germline CDR1 is KGHSH and CDR2 is LQKENI. CDR3 amino acids: CASSPQIGELFF. The CDR3 nucleotides are TGTGCCAGCTCACCACAAATAGGGGAGCTGTTTTTT.

V gene TRBV7-9 combines with J gene TRBJ2-7; 10 nucleotides agree with TRBD2. This CDR3 is 13 amino acids long. CDR1 is SEHNR, CDR2 FQNEAQ, per germline (reference sequence). J was trimmed by 6 bases and V by 5 bases; bases with no gene match: 4. In nucleotides, the CDR3 is TGTGCCAGCAGCGCTAGCGGGAGTCGCGAGCAGTACTTC. Residues: CASSASGSREQYF.

The V call is TRBV27, the J call TRBJ2-7; the match to TRBD2 covers 9 bases. The CDR3 extends over 18 amino acids. With 5 bases clipped from V and 0 bases from J, the junction kept 14 bases outside the gene matches. Germline lookup yields CDR1 MNHEY and CDR2 SMNVEV (reference sequence). The CDR3 bases are TGTGCCAGCAGTCCAACTAGCGGGCCTGCCTACAGCTCCTACGAGCAGTACTTC. This gives the protein CASSPTSGPAYSSYEQYF.

V is TRBV28 and J is TRBJ2-7, with 7 bases that match TRBD1. Germline assignment: CDR1 MDHEN and CDR2 SYDVKM. CDR3 length: 13 amino acids. V gave up 2 bases and J gave up 5 bases; unmatched junction bases: 3. The chain's CDR3 is CASSLTDRDEQYF. CDR3 coding DNA: TGTGCCAGCAGTTTAACCGACAGGGACGAGCAGTACTTC.

This rearrangement joins TRBV5-1 to TRBJ2-7, with 14 nucleotides matching TRBD2. This CDR3 contains 15 residues. V lost 3 bases, J lost 5 bases, and 4 bases stayed unmatched. The germline gives CDR1 SGHRS, CDR2 YFSETQ. CDR3 DNA: TGCGCCAGCAGCTGGGGACTAGCGGGAGTGAACGAGCAGTACTTC. Its protein is CASSWGLAGVNEQYF.

The V call is TRBV10-3, the J call TRBJ1-2, with D tentatively TRBD1 (6 bases). V gave up 3 bases and J gave up 4 bases, with 9 bases separating them. The germline V gene has CDR1 ENHRY and CDR2 SYGVKD. The length of the CDR3 is 13 residues. The CDR3 reads CAISEGGSYGYTF. For the CDR3, the DNA is TGTGCCATCAGTGAAGGGGGTAGCTATGGCTACACCTTC.

This clone was seen once. CDR3: CASSLVLGPTEAFF. CDR3 coding DNA: TGCGCCAGCAGCTTGGTGCTGGGGCCCACTGAAGCTTTCTTT. The chain joins TRBV5-1 to TRBJ1-1; maybe TRBD1 (5 bases). V shed 0 bases and J shed 4 bases, with 10 bases lying between them. The CDR3 spans 14 residues. Germline V gives CDR1 SGHRS, CDR2 YFSETQ.

The rearrangement joins TRBV6-1 to TRBJ1-2; TRBD1 might be the D (5 bases). This CDR3 is built from 14 residues. Germline lookup yields CDR1 MNHNS and CDR2 SASEGT. The V and J ends lost 7 bases and 0 bases respectively, with 12 bases between them. The CDR3 DNA is TGTGCCAGCACCTCGACAGTTACTAACTATGGCTACACCTTC. It translates to CASTSTVTNYGYTF.

The chain uses TRBV29-1 and TRBJ2-7; D may be TRBD1 (6 bases). This CDR3 spans 12 amino acids. Per the germline V gene, CDR1 is SQVTM and CDR2 is ANQGSEA. Between the trimmed V and J ends, which lost 3 bases and 3 bases, there was a span of 9 bases. DNA of the CDR3: TGCAGCGTTGACATCAGGGGCTACGAGCAGTACTTC. Translating gives CSVDIRGYEQYF.

This sequence joins TRBV19 and TRBJ2-7; D remains ambiguous. Trimming cost V 3 bases and J 0 bases, with 9 bases left between them. This CDR3 has 14 residues. Germline CDR1 and CDR2: LNHDA and SQIVND (reference sequence). The CDR3 DNA is TGTGCCAGTAGTATTAACACCATCTCCTACGAGCAGTACTTC. Encoded protein: CASSINTISYEQYF.

The chain employs TRBV2 and TRBJ2-3; a possible D gene is TRBD2 (5 bases). This CDR3 contains 14 residues. The V end was cut by 8 bases, the J end by 1 base, with 13 bases between. Germline V CDR1 and CDR2: SNHLY, FYNNEI. The CDR3 coding sequence is TGTGCCAGCGTGGGAGCGACTCGCACAGATACGCAGTATTTT. Translating it yields CASVGATRTDTQYF.

The V gene is TRBV11-3, the J gene TRBJ1-1, with D hard to call. There are 11 residues in the CDR3. Trimming took off 3 bases at V and 7 bases at J, with 6 bases between the two ends. Germline loops: CDR1 SGHNT, CDR2 YENEEA. CDR3: CASSFRGEAFF. CDR3 nucleotide sequence: TGTGCCAGCAGCTTCAGAGGTGAAGCTTTCTTT.

The count of this clone is one. This chain connects TRBV5-4 to TRBJ1-1; D is ambiguous. The germline V and J ends were trimmed by 5 bases and 2 bases, with 10 bases remaining between them. There are 13 residues in the CDR3. Looked up from germline, CDR1 is SGHNT and CDR2 is YYREEE (reference sequence). CDR3 region: CASRTLGNTEAFF. The CDR3, as DNA: TGTGCCAGCAGAACCCTTGGCAACACTGAAGCTTTCTTT.

The rearrangement uses TRBV29-1 and TRBJ1-1; maybe TRBD1 (6 bases). The CDR3 covers 11 residues. V gave up 8 bases and J gave up 8 bases, with 15 bases separating them. Germline V lookup: CDR1 SQVTM, CDR2 ANQGSEA. The CDR3 is CSSVAGAEAFF. In DNA, the CDR3 is TGCAGCTCGGTTGCGGGGGCCGAAGCTTTCTTT.

The chain recombines TRBV7-8 with TRBJ2-7; a weak D match, TRBD2 (5 bases). The length of the CDR3 is 14 residues. Trimming removed 5 bases from V and 5 bases from J, with 16 bases in between. Germline CDR1 and CDR2: SGHVS and FQNEAQ. This CDR3 is CASSPTRTPHEQYF. For the CDR3, the DNA is TGTGCCAGCAGCCCCACCCGGACTCCCCACGAGCAGTACTTC. Full variable domain (remainder filled in from reference TRBV7-8 and TRBJ2-7): GAGVSQSPRYKVAKRGQDVALRCDPISGHVSLFWYQQALGQGPEFLTYFQNEAQLDKSGLPSDRFFAERPEGSVSTLKIQRTQQEDSAVYLCASSPTRTPHEQYFGPGTRLTVT.

The rearrangement links TRBV4-1 to TRBJ2-1, with TRBD2 identical over 12 bases. V was pared by 1 base and J by 9 bases, with 13 bases of the junction left unmatched. The CDR3 spans 18 residues. Germline-derived CDR1 and CDR2 are MGHRA and YSYEKL. Here the CDR3 DNA reads TGCGCCAGCAGCCAAGTGTCGGTGGCTAGCGGGAGGGCCCCTGAGCAGTTCTTC. Protein: CASSQVSVASGRAPEQFF.

This clone was observed a few times. V is TRBV25-1 and J is TRBJ1-5; no clear D gene. V lost 6 bases, J lost 2 bases, and 5 bases lay in between. Germline V gene sequence: CDR1 MGHDK, CDR2 SYGVNS. The CDR3 contains 12 residues. The CDR3 coding sequence is TGTGCCAGCAGGTATGGCAATCAGCCCCAGCATTTT. It is translated as CASRYGNQPQHF.